This passage covers 5 T cell receptor beta chains from one sample sequenced in a study of breast tumors, draining lymph nodes, adjacent tissues (dated by TCRdb to between 2015 and 2016). Libraries were made using multiplex PCR. Sequencing used an Illumina HiSeq 2000. TCRdb passed the public sequencing reads through fastp at Q25 and MiXCR, retaining productive beta sequences. Every entry covers one CDR3 protein and lists the most common genes and DNA from its rows. This sample lists about 230,000 distinct CDR3 sequences; about a third were detected once. The top ten clones comprise 1.4% of the sample. The lymph node samples were taken from the axillary draining lymph nodes of breast cancer patients. Sequencing was carried out using axillary lymph node tissue. The receptors originated from a female donor with breast cancer. Some clones in this sample may be carry-over from other donors' samples.

The table lists this clonotype with many counts. The V gene is TRBV7-2, the J gene TRBJ2-1; TRBD2 is a possible D gene (6 bases). The CDR3 is 15 residues long. V was cut by 4 bases and J by 6 bases, with 16 bases left in between. Germline V CDR1 and CDR2: SGHTA, FQGNSA. CDR3 sequence: CASSSPVGLTNEQFF. The CDR3 DNA reads TGTGCCAGCAGCTCTCCAGTCGGACTAACCAATGAGCAGTTCTTC.

This clonotype was observed at least ten times. The rearrangement joins TRBV5-5 to TRBJ2-3; D unresolved. Trimming left V 6 bases short and J 3 bases short, with 14 bases between. In germline, CDR1 is SGHKS, CDR2 YYEKEE (reference sequence). The CDR3 runs 14 residues. The CDR3 coding sequence is TGTGCCAGCAACCGCCTACAAGAAACAGATACGCAGTATTTT. It specifies CASNRLQETDTQYF.

A remark on this clonotype: A single base separates this from a much larger clone, so it may be a read error. This chain connects TRBV20-1 to TRBJ2-7; weak D call: TRBD2 (5 bases). Germline V lookup: CDR1 DFQATT, CDR2 SNEGSKA (reference sequence). The CDR3 consists of 14 residues. Here the CDR3 DNA reads TGCAGTTTCCTTCGCTCGACTAACTCCTCCGAGCAGTACTTC. Its protein is CSFLRSTNSSEQYF.

This clonotype has a count of ten or more. This chain joins TRBV7-9 and TRBJ2-5; a possible D gene is TRBD1 (6 bases). The CDR3 sequence is 16 residues long. V lost 2 bases and J lost 1, with 14 bases in between. Germline assignment: CDR1 SEHNR and CDR2 FQNEAQ (reference sequence). The CDR3 loop reads CASSLTTGKTQETQYF. The CDR3 DNA is TGTGCCAGCAGCTTAACGACAGGAAAGACCCAAGAGACCCAGTACTTC.

The gene calls are TRBV7-8 and TRBJ2-3; possibly TRBD2 for D (6 bases). V was trimmed by 5 bases and J by 11 bases, leaving 26 bases between them. The CDR3 runs to 16 residues. Germline CDR1 and CDR2: SGHVS and FQNEAQ. CDR3 sequence: CASSPDSGTAYNEQYF. DNA of the CDR3: TGTGCCAGCAGCCCCGATAGCGGTACCGCCTACAATGAGCAGTATTTT.